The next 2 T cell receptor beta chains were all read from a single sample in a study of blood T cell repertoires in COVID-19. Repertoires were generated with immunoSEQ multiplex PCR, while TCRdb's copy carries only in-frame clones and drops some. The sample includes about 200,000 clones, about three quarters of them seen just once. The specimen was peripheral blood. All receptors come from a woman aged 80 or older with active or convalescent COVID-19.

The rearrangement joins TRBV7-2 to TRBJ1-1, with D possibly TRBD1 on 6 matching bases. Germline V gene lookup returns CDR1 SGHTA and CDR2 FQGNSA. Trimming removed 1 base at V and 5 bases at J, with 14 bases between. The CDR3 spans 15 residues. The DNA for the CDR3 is TGTGCCAGCAGCTTAGATTTCCAGGGGTGGACTGAAGCTTTCTTT. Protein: CASSLDFQGWTEAFF.

CDR3 residues: CASRGGLNEQFF. In nucleotides, the CDR3 is TGTGCCAGCAGAGGAGGCCTTAATGAGCAGTTCTTC. The rearrangement links TRBV6-6 to TRBJ2-1; D may be TRBD2 (5 bases). The CDR3 contains 12 residues. CDR1 is MNHNY and CDR2 is SVGAGI in the germline V gene (reference sequence). Trimming removed 6 bases at V and 7 bases at J, with 10 bases between.